This note documents a single T cell receptor (beta chain) sequence. Its specificity is not known. Germline V gene data show CDR1 as SQVTM and CDR2 as ANQGSEA. The CDR3 length is 14 residues. The data were obtained in a study of monozygotic twins with inflammatory bowel disease. Study outcomes and limitations: No difference in repertoire similarity was seen between concordant and discordant twins, possibly because power was limited.

Through template switching, UMIs that included a 6-nucleotide sample barcode were added. TCRdb processed the 5' RACE reads again and assigns one entry to each CDR3 protein, with no DNA. The table lists just over 300,000 distinct CDR3 sequences. The specimen was blood. The V call is TRBV29-1, the J call TRBJ1-4; TCRdb's D call of TRBD1 is untestable without DNA. The origin of this receptor is a human donor with ulcerative colitis or Crohn's disease, or a healthy co-twin of an affected twin (not recorded which). CDR3 protein: CSVYTDSSSVKLFF.